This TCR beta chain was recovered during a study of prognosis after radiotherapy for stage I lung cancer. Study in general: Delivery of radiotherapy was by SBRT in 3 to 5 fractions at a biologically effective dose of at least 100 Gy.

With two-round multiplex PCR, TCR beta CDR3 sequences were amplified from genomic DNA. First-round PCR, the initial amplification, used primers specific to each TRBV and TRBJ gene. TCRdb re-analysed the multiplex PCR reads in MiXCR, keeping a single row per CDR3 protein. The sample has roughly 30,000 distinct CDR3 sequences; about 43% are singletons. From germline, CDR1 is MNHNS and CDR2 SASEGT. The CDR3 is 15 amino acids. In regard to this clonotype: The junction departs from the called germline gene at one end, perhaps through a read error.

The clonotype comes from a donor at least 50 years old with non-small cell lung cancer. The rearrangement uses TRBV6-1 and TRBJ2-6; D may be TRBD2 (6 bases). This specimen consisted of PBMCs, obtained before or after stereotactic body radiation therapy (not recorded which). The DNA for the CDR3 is TGTGCCAGCAGTGAGGTAGGGACTGGGGCCAACTTCCTGACTTTC. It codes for CASSEVGTGANFLTF.